Listed here are 27 T cell receptor beta chains from one sample, sequenced in a study of blood T cell repertoires in COVID-19. TCRdb keeps only in-frame clones here, not all; method: immunoSEQ multiplex PCR. Among around 60,000 clones listed, about 82% were seen once. Sequenced: peripheral blood. The source is a man in his 70s with acute or convalescent COVID-19.

The CDR3 protein is CASSLISGGGTDTQYF. The CDR3 bases are TGCGCCAGCAGCTTGATTAGCGGGGGTGGGACAGATACGCAGTATTTT. The J gene is TRBJ2-3, the V gene TRBV5-1, with 9 bases lining up with TRBD2. The ends lost 1 base at V and 3 bases at J; junction bases unmatched: 6. This CDR3 has 16 residues. Looked up from germline, CDR1 is SGHRS and CDR2 is YFSETQ.

The J gene is TRBJ2-3, the V gene TRBV7-9; maybe TRBD1 (6 bases). The CDR3 sequence is 15 residues long. In germline, CDR1 is SEHNR, CDR2 FQNEAQ (reference sequence). V lost 4 bases and J 1 base, leaving 12 bases between the germline ends. In DNA, the CDR3 is TGTGCCAGCAGCTCGTTCACAGGGCGCACAGATACGCAGTATTTT. This gives the protein CASSSFTGRTDTQYF.

This clone was found a few times. The chain is built from TRBV18 and TRBJ1-3; maybe TRBD1 (5 bases). This CDR3 spans 15 amino acids. Germline CDR1 and CDR2: KGHSH and LQKENI. V shed 3 bases and J shed 5 bases, with 14 bases lying between them. The CDR3 here is CASSPPGDSRNTIYF. CDR3 bases: TGTGCCAGCTCACCTCCGGGGGATTCGAGAAACACCATATATTTT.

The V call is TRBV6-7, the J call TRBJ1-5; D is undetermined. TRBV6-7 is flagged as an ORF with uncertain function. The CDR3 sequence is 13 residues long. The V end was cut by 7 bases, the J end by 3 bases, with 10 bases between. The CDR3 DNA is TGTGCCAGCACCCACGGGTTCAATCAGCCCCAGCATTTT. This codes for CASTHGFNQPQHF.

A single count supports this clone. The V and J genes are TRBV6-6 and TRBJ2-1, with TRBD2 as a possible D gene (5 bases). From germline, CDR1 is MNHNY and CDR2 SVGAGI (reference sequence). CDR3 length equals 13 residues. The V end lost 10 bases, the J end lost 0 bases, and 10 bases lay between the germline ends. The CDR3 protein is CATDSSSYNEQFF. The CDR3 coding sequence is TGTGCCACGGACTCAAGCTCCTACAATGAGCAGTTCTTC.

This clone was seen once. This chain joins TRBV5-4 and TRBJ1-2; TRBD1 matches at 8 bases. V was pared by 4 bases and J by 1 base, with 12 bases of the junction left unmatched. CDR3 size: 17 residues. The germline V gene encodes CDR1 SGHNT and CDR2 YYREEE (reference sequence). CDR3 sequence (DNA): TGTGCCAGCAGCCCCCAGACCCAGGGGGCTCTTAACTATGGCTACACCTTC. Translating it yields CASSPQTQGALNYGYTF.

This sequence joins TRBV3-1 (or the pseudogene TRBV3-2) and TRBJ2-1, with no clear D. CDR3 size: 16 residues. V lost 3 bases and J 0 bases, leaving 12 bases between the germline ends. Germline CDR1 reads LGHDT; CDR2 reads YNNKEL (reference sequence). This CDR3 reads CASSQGRRSSYNEQFF. CDR3 bases: TGTGCCAGCAGCCAGGGTAGGCGGAGCTCCTACAATGAGCAGTTCTTC.

V and J are TRBV6-5 and TRBJ2-7; D is possibly TRBD1 (6 bases). Germline V CDR1 and CDR2: MNHEY, SVGAGI. The CDR3 contains 15 residues. V lost 6 bases to trimming and J lost 6 bases, with 21 bases between them. CDR3 loop: CASSPSGTNLGEQYF. The CDR3 DNA reads TGTGCCAGCAGCCCCTCGGGGACAAACCTTGGCGAGCAGTACTTC.

This clone was seen only a few times. This chain uses TRBV27 with TRBJ2-1; TRBD1 might be the D (5 bases). Germline V lookup: CDR1 MNHEY, CDR2 SMNVEV (reference sequence). Trimming removed 2 bases at V and 2 bases at J, with 13 bases between. CDR3 length equals 16 residues. CDR3 sequence reads: CASSLESGFPYNEQFF. In DNA, the CDR3 is TGTGCCAGCAGTTTAGAGTCAGGGTTTCCCTACAATGAGCAGTTCTTC.

The chain is built from TRBV18 and TRBJ2-1; D is perhaps TRBD1 (6 bases). CDR3 length equals 16 residues. Trimming removed 4 bases at V and 8 bases at J, with 21 bases between. CDR1 is KGHSH, CDR2 LQKENI, per germline. The CDR3 loop reads CASSRNDPGVGDEQFF. The CDR3 DNA reads TGTGCCAGCTCACGGAACGATCCAGGGGTGGGCGATGAGCAGTTCTTC.

The chain carries TRBV7-8 and TRBJ1-4, with 8 bases fitting TRBD1. Germline-derived CDR1 and CDR2 are SGHVS and FQNEAQ. V lost 4 bases to trimming and J lost 0 bases; unmatched junction nucleotides: 10. The CDR3 loop spans 18 amino acids. This CDR3 is CASSYGTGDGTTNEKLFF. The CDR3 bases are TGTGCCAGCAGCTACGGGACAGGAGATGGGACAACTAATGAAAAACTGTTTTTT.

As concerns this clone: Different DNA sequences within this sample yield the same CDR3. DNA for the CDR3: TGTGCCAGCAGTTACTCGAGCGGGGGGGCGACAGATACGCAGTATTTT. Translation: CASSYSSGGATDTQYF. The rearrangement links TRBV6-5 to TRBJ2-3; 10 bases line up with TRBD2. J lost 3 bases, V lost 0 bases, and 3 bases had no gene match. Per germline, CDR1 MNHEY and CDR2 SVGAGI. The CDR3 runs to 16 residues.

To note about this clone: A junction end diverges from the germline sequence, so it may reflect a read error. The chain employs TRBV28 and TRBJ2-4; 9 bases map to TRBD1. Germline V gene sequence: CDR1 MDHEN, CDR2 SYDVKM. This CDR3 is built from 15 residues. CDR3 coding DNA: TGTGCCACCAGTACCGGGACAGGGAACAAAAACATTCAGTACTTC. This translates into CATSTGTGNKNIQYF.

This chain links TRBV5-5 with TRBJ2-7; 7 bases are shared with TRBD1. The CDR3 covers 15 residues. Germline V gene data show CDR1 as SGHKS and CDR2 as YYEKEE (reference sequence). V shed 4 bases, J shed 5 bases, and the junction held 12 bases outside the gene matches. The CDR3 DNA follows: TGTGCCAGCAGCCCGGGACAGTGGAACTGGAACGAGCAGTACTTC. It codes for CASSPGQWNWNEQYF.

The chain couples TRBV5-4 to TRBJ2-1; 10 bases are shared with TRBD2. V was clipped by 4 bases and J by 0 bases; unmatched bases: 10. CDR1 SGHNT and CDR2 YYREEE come from the germline V gene (reference sequence). There are 18 residues in the CDR3. CDR3 region: CASSPGGSGGSSYNEQFF. The CDR3 region has the DNA TGTGCCAGCAGCCCGGGGGGTAGCGGGGGGAGCTCCTACAATGAGCAGTTCTTC.

The rearrangement links TRBV5-1 to TRBJ1-2; D call uncertain. Trimming shortened V by 1 base and J by 4 bases, and 8 bases separated the two germline ends. CDR3 length: 13 amino acids. CDR1 is SGHRS, CDR2 YFSETQ, per germline. This CDR3 is CASSLWESYGYTF. In DNA, the CDR3 is TGCGCCAGCAGCTTGTGGGAGTCCTATGGCTACACCTTC.

This clone appeared once. This chain joins TRBV7-9 and TRBJ2-4; unclear D gene. The CDR3 consists of 18 residues. Germline CDR1 is SEHNR and CDR2 is FQNEAQ (reference sequence). V gave up 3 bases and J gave up 1 base, with 19 bases separating them. The DNA of the CDR3 is TGTGCCAGCAGCTTTGAGGAATCTCGGCTGCTGGCCAAAAACATTCAGTACTTC. Translated: CASSFEESRLLAKNIQYF.

V and J are TRBV5-6 and TRBJ1-4; D ambiguous. Germline V gene lookup returns CDR1 SGHDT and CDR2 YYEEEE. CDR3 length: 17 amino acids. The V end was cut by 3 bases, the J end by 0 bases, with 15 bases between. CDR3 sequence: CASSSTTSGATNEKLFF. In DNA, the CDR3 is TGTGCCAGCAGCTCGACCACTAGCGGGGCAACTAATGAAAAACTGTTTTTT.

This rearrangement joins TRBV18 to TRBJ2-7; D not certain. Trimming took off 2 bases at V and 2 bases at J, with 7 bases between the two ends. Germline CDR1 and CDR2: KGHSH and LQKENI. The CDR3 has 13 residues. The DNA for the CDR3 is TGTGCCAGCTCACCAGCCAGAACCTACGAGCAGTACTTC. The encoded protein is CASSPARTYEQYF.

The chain combines TRBV5-1 with TRBJ2-5, with TRBD2 identical over 13 bases. Trimming cost V 3 bases and J 2 bases; bases outside gene matches: 1. Germline CDR1 reads SGHRS; CDR2 reads YFSETQ. This CDR3 is built from 15 residues. CDR3 coding DNA: TGCGCCAGCAGCTCGGGACTAGCGGGACAAGAGACCCAGTACTTC. Residues: CASSSGLAGQETQYF.

V gene TRBV4-1 combines with J gene TRBJ1-1; 9 nucleotides match TRBD1. This CDR3 is built from 14 residues. CDR1 and CDR2 (germline): MGHRA, YSYEKL. With V trimmed by 0 bases and J by 9 bases, 5 bases remained unmatched. CDR3: CASSQDPTGGKAFF. The CDR3 region has the DNA TGCGCCAGCAGCCAAGACCCTACAGGGGGCAAAGCTTTCTTT.

The chain has TRBV4-1 and TRBJ2-1, with 7 bases fitting TRBD1. The CDR3 contains 15 residues. Germline lookup yields CDR1 MGHRA and CDR2 YSYEKL. The junction had 11 bases not matched to a gene; V was cut back by 5 bases and J by 7 bases. The CDR3 DNA sequence: TGCGCCAGCAGCTCTTCCGGGACAGTTCTTAATGAGCAGTTCTTC. Its protein product is CASSSSGTVLNEQFF.

The chain links TRBV6-5 to TRBJ2-3; 8 bases align to TRBD2. V trimming: 0 bases; J trimming: 3 bases; junction bases outside the gene matches: 5. CDR1 and CDR2 from the germline V gene are MNHEY and SVGAGI. This CDR3 contains 16 residues. In DNA, the CDR3 is TGTGCCAGCAGTTACTCGGCGCGGGGGGCTACAGATACGCAGTATTTT. Amino acids: CASSYSARGATDTQYF.

V and J are TRBV18 and TRBJ2-7; TRBD1 agrees at 7 bases. The V gene end was trimmed by 5 bases and the J gene end by 4 bases; junction bases not matched to a gene: 11. The CDR3 is 15 residues long. Germline V gives CDR1 KGHSH, CDR2 LQKENI. The chain's CDR3 is CASSAGQENGYEQYF. In DNA, the CDR3 is TGTGCCAGCTCAGCTGGACAGGAGAATGGTTACGAGCAGTACTTC.

The gene calls are TRBV2 and TRBJ1-2; D is perhaps TRBD1 (5 bases). There are 11 residues in the CDR3. Germline V CDR1 and CDR2: SNHLY, FYNNEI. V was pared by 3 bases and J by 8 bases, with 7 bases between. CDR3 DNA: TGTGCCAGCAGTGAGAAGGGGGGCTACACCTTC. It is translated as CASSEKGGYTF.

A single count supports this clone. The chain employs TRBV5-1 and TRBJ2-5; TRBD1 aligns across 7 bases. Germline values: CDR1 SGHRS, CDR2 YFSETQ. The CDR3 is 16 amino acids. Trimming cost V 1 base and J 4 bases; bases outside gene matches: 10. The CDR3 bases are TGCGCCAGCAGCTTGAGGTTTGACAGGGTCGGAGAGACCCAGTACTTC. Residues: CASSLRFDRVGETQYF.

In DNA, the CDR3 is TGTGCCACCAGTGATGGGACTAGCGGGGGGCAAGAGACCCAGTACTTC. It translates to CATSDGTSGGQETQYF. The chain employs TRBV24-1 and TRBJ2-5; TRBD2 matches at 15 bases. Trimming cost V 3 bases and J 2 bases; bases outside gene matches: 0. The germline V gene encodes CDR1 KGHDR and CDR2 SFDVKD. The length of the CDR3 is 16 residues.